The rows below give T cell receptor beta chains drawn from one sample of a study of long-term antiretroviral therapy in people with HIV. Clones were sequenced by immunoSEQ multiplex PCR, and TCRdb holds only the in-frame ones, with some missing. The data show around 19,000 clones, roughly 92% seen once. Source: unsorted PBMCs, taken 4.4 years after starting antiretroviral therapy. These receptors all stem from a woman aged 50 to 65 with HIV. The CDR3 runs from the conserved cysteine through the conserved F or W. A D gene is named only where the DNA matches it firmly. Clone size is stated in some rows and not others, as once, few, many or a class when expanded.

j_call	clone_size	v_call	d_call	cdr3_aa	cdr3_nt
TRBJ2-7	-	TRBV5-4	TRBD2	CASSLGGLADAYEQYF	TGTGCCAGCAGCTTGGGGGGACTAGCGGACGCCTACGAGCAGTACTTC
TRBJ1-2	-	TRBV5-6	TRBD1	CASSLVANRGVYGYTF	TGTGCCAGCAGCTTGGTAGCTAACAGGGGGGTCTATGGCTACACCTTC
TRBJ2-3	-	TRBV5-6	TRBD2	CASSPSSGGSDTQYF	TGTGCCAGCAGCCCCTCTAGCGGGGGCTCAGATACGCAGTATTTT
TRBJ2-5	-	TRBV6-5	TRBD2	CASGTSGARGTQYF	TGTGCCAGTGGGACTAGCGGGGCCCGAGGGACCCAGTACTTC
TRBJ2-7	-	TRBV5-5	TRBD2	CASSLAGGSYEQYF	TGTGCCAGCAGCTTGGCGGGGGGATCCTACGAGCAGTACTTC
TRBJ2-5	-	TRBV5-1	-	CASSSDRDKQTQYF	TGCGCCAGCAGCTCGGACAGAGACAAACAGACCCAGTACTTC
TRBJ2-2	once	TRBV19	-	CASSIDIWNTGELFF	TGTGCCAGTAGTATCGACATCTGGAACACCGGGGAGCTGTTTTTT
TRBJ1-1	once	TRBV19	-	CASSIQGTEAFF	TGTGCCAGTAGTATTCAAGGAACTGAAGCTTTCTTT
TRBJ2-5	-	TRBV11-3	-	CASSVDVQETQYF	TGTGCCAGCAGCGTGGACGTTCAAGAGACCCAGTACTTC
TRBJ2-1	-	TRBV7-2	-	CASSLAAGSYNEQFF	TGTGCCAGCAGCTTAGCGGCAGGGTCCTACAATGAGCAGTTCTTC
TRBJ2-1	-	TRBV5-6	-	CASSLQRRWGYNEQFF	TGTGCCAGCAGCTTGCAACGGAGGTGGGGCTACAATGAGCAGTTCTTC
TRBJ2-7	-	TRBV27	TRBD1	CASSPGTGKSSYEQYF	TGTGCCAGCAGTCCCGGGACAGGGAAAAGCTCCTACGAGCAGTACTTC
TRBJ2-5	-	TRBV2	TRBD2	CASNLAGGGETQYF	TGTGCCAGCAATCTAGCGGGGGGCGGTGAGACCCAGTACTTC
TRBJ1-2	once	TRBV19	TRBD1	CASKPTGIYGYTF	TGTGCCAGTAAACCGACAGGGATCTATGGCTACACCTTC
TRBJ2-5	-	TRBV5-1	TRBD1	CASDPGQGEGRETQYF	TGCGCCAGCGATCCGGGACAGGGGGAAGGAAGGGAGACCCAGTACTTC
TRBJ1-3	-	TRBV6-1	TRBD1	CASSAITGGSSGNTIYF	TGTGCCAGCAGTGCGATAACAGGGGGTTCTTCTGGAAACACCATATATTTT
TRBJ1-1	-	TRBV5-1	-	CASSSRTANTEAFF	TGCGCCAGCAGCTCCCGGACAGCGAACACTGAAGCTTTCTTT
TRBJ2-4	once	TRBV27	TRBD2	CASSYWGGTSKNIQYF	TGTGCCAGCTCATATTGGGGGGGTACCTCCAAAAACATTCAGTACTTC
TRBJ1-1	-	TRBV9	TRBD1	CASSNGDRGETEAFF	TGTGCCAGCAGCAATGGAGACAGGGGCGAAACTGAAGCTTTCTTT
TRBJ2-1	once	TRBV10-1	TRBD1	CASSSARGQNEQFF	TGCGCCAGCAGTTCCGCCAGGGGGCAGAATGAGCAGTTCTTC
TRBJ2-7	-	TRBV11-1	-	CASSPSVYEQYF	TGTGCCAGCAGCCCCTCCGTCTACGAGCAGTACTTC
TRBJ1-2	-	TRBV4-1	-	CASSPDSRYGYTF	TGCGCCAGCAGCCCCGACTCCCGCTATGGCTACACCTTC
TRBJ1-4	-	TRBV15	-	CATSIDRDPLFF	TGTGCCACCAGCATAGACCGGGACCCACTGTTTTTT
TRBJ1-6	once	TRBV6-5	-	CASSYSEADGDSPLHF	TGTGCCAGCAGTTATTCGGAGGCCGACGGTGATTCACCCCTCCACTTT
TRBJ2-1	-	TRBV2	-	CASREVNEQFF	TGTGCCAGCAGGGAAGTTAATGAGCAGTTCTTC
TRBJ2-7	-	TRBV2	TRBD1	CASSLDRSYEQYF	TGTGCCAGCAGCCTGGACAGGTCCTACGAGCAGTACTTC
TRBJ2-1	once	TRBV6-5	-	CASKRGDSGREQFF	TGTGCCAGTAAACGAGGGGACAGCGGGCGTGAGCAGTTCTTC
TRBJ1-1	-	TRBV11-2	-	CASSSGNPAVTEAFF	TGTGCCAGCAGCTCAGGCAACCCCGCGGTCACTGAAGCTTTCTTT
TRBJ1-2	-	TRBV7-9	TRBD1	CASSSGQNGYTF	TGTGCCAGCAGCTCGGGACAGAATGGCTACACCTTC
TRBJ2-2	-	TRBV11-2	-	CASSPRDTRPGELFF	TGTGCCAGCAGCCCCCGGGACACACGCCCCGGGGAGCTGTTTTTT
TRBJ1-6	-	TRBV2	-	CASSESGAFYNSPLHF	TGTGCCAGCAGTGAATCCGGGGCGTTCTATAATTCACCCCTCCACTTT
TRBJ1-5	-	TRBV6-5	-	CATARTAYSNQPQHF	TGTGCCACCGCCAGGACAGCTTATAGCAATCAGCCCCAGCATTTT